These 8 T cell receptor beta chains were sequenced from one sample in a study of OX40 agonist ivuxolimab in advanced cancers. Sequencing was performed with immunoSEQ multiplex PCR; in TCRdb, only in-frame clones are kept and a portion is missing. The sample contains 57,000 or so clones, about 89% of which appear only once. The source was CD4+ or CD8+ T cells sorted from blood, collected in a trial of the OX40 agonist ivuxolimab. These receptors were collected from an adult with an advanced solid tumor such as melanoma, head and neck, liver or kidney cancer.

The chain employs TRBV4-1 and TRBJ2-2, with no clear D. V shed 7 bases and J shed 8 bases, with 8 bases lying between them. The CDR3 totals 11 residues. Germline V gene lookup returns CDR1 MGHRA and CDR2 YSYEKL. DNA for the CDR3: TGCGCCAGCACTAGGATGGGGGAGCTGTTTTTT. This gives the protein CASTRMGELFF.

The CDR3 reads CAISAGTGGYEQYF. The CDR3 nucleotides read TGTGCCATCAGTGCAGGGACAGGGGGCTACGAGCAGTACTTC. The chain is built from TRBV10-3 and TRBJ2-7; 11 bases match TRBD1. Per germline, CDR1 ENHRY and CDR2 SYGVKD. This CDR3 is built from 14 residues. V lost 4 bases and J lost 3; bases outside the gene matches: 2.

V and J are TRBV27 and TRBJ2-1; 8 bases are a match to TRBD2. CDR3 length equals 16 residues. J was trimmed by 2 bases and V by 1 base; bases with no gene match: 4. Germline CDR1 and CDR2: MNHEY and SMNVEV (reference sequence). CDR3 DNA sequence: TGTGCCAGCAGTTTATGGGCTAGCGGGCCCTACAATGAGCAGTTCTTC. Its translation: CASSLWASGPYNEQFF.

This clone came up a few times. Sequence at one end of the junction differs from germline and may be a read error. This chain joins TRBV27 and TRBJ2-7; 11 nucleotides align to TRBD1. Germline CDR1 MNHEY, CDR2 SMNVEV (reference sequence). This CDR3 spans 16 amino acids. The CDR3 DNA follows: TGTGCCAGCAGTTTAACGGACAGGGGGCGCTCCCACGAGCAGTACTTC. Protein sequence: CASSLTDRGRSHEQYF.

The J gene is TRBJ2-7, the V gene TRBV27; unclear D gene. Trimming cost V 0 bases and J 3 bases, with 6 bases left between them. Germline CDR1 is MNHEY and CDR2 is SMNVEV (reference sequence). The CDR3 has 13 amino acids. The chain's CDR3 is CASSLSALYEQYF. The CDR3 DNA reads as TGTGCCAGCAGTTTATCGGCCCTCTACGAGCAGTACTTC.

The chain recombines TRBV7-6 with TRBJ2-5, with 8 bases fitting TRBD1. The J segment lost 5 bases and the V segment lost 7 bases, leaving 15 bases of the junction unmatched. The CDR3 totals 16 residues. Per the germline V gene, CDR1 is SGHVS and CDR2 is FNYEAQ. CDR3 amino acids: CASTLGAGGRGETQYF. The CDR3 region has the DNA TGTGCCAGCACACTTGGGGCAGGGGGCAGAGGGGAGACCCAGTACTTC. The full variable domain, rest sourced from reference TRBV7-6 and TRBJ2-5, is GAGVSQSPRYKVTKRGQDVALRCDPISGHVSLYWYRQALGQGPEFLTYFNYEAQQDKSGLPNDRFSAERPEGSISTLTIQRTEQRDSAMYRCASTLGAGGRGETQYFGPGTRLLVL.

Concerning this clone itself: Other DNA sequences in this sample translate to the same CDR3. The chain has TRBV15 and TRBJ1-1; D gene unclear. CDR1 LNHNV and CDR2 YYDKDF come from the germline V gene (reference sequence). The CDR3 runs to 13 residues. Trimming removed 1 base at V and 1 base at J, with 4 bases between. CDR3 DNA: TGTGCCACCAGCAGAGCAGGGAACACTGAAGCTTTCTTT. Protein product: CATSRAGNTEAFF.

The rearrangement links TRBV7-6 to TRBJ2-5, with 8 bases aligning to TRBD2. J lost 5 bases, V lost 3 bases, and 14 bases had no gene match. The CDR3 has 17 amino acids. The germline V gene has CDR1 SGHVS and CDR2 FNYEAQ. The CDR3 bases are TGTGCCAGCAGCTTCCACTTGTCGAGCGGGAGTGTCGAGACCCAGTACTTC. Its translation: CASSFHLSSGSVETQYF.